One and the same sample provided the 15 T cell receptor beta chains below, sequenced in a study of control samples from healthy donors and cancer patients. Measured with immunoSEQ multiplex PCR; TCRdb has only the in-frame clones, and not every one. The sample includes about 140,000 clones, about nine tenths of them seen just once. Material: blood. The receptors shown here come from a woman in her twenties or thirties in good health.

The V gene is TRBV29-1, the J gene TRBJ2-3; D is possibly TRBD1 or TRBD2 (5 bases each). Germline CDR1 and CDR2: SQVTM and ANQGSEA. Deletions cut 4 bases from V and 6 bases from J, with 14 bases between. This CDR3 has 13 residues. CDR3 in amino acids: CSVARGEGDTQYF. The DNA for the CDR3 is TGCAGCGTTGCAAGGGGAGAGGGCGATACGCAGTATTTT.

The genes are TRBV5-8 and TRBJ1-5; perhaps TRBD1 as D (6 bases). The V end lost 4 bases, the J end lost 5 bases, and 16 bases lay between the germline ends. CDR3 size: 15 residues. Germline values: CDR1 SGHTS, CDR2 YDEGEE. The CDR3 nucleotides are TGTGCCAGCAGCCGACTCAGGGGTTCGGATCAGCCCCAGCATTTT. Translated: CASSRLRGSDQPQHF.

This chain uses TRBV7-2 with TRBJ2-7; D gene uncertain. The length of the CDR3 is 14 residues. Germline V gene lookup returns CDR1 SGHTA and CDR2 FQGNSA. V was trimmed by 2 bases and J by 1 base, leaving 9 bases between them. The CDR3 DNA follows: TGTGCCAGCAGCTTAAGTGGCCAGTCCTACGAGCAGTACTTC. Its protein product is CASSLSGQSYEQYF.

V and J are TRBV5-4 and TRBJ2-3; TRBD2 might be the D (6 bases). CDR1 SGHNT and CDR2 YYREEE come from the germline V gene (reference sequence). There are 16 residues in the CDR3. The V end lost 0 bases, the J end lost 2 bases, and 13 bases lay between the germline ends. CDR3 coding DNA: TGTGCCAGCAGCTTGGGGCGGGATCTCGACACAGATACGCAGTATTTT. Its translation: CASSLGRDLDTDTQYF.

J is TRBJ2-7 and V is TRBV30; TRBD2 matches at 9 bases. The ends lost 3 bases at V and 1 base at J; junction bases unmatched: 7. The CDR3 has 15 amino acids. The germline gives CDR1 GTSNPN, CDR2 SVGIG (reference sequence). CDR3 protein: CAWSAGLAKSYEQYF. The CDR3 DNA reads TGTGCCTGGAGCGCCGGACTAGCGAAATCCTACGAGCAGTACTTC.

The chain recombines TRBV3-1 (or the pseudogene TRBV3-2) with TRBJ2-3, with a weak D call TRBD2 (6 bases). Trimming left V 1 base short and J 2 bases short, with 7 bases between. Germline CDR1 is LGHDT and CDR2 is YNNKEL (reference sequence). The CDR3 contains 14 residues. In DNA, the CDR3 is TGTGCCAGCAGCCAAGGGGACTCCACAGATACGCAGTATTTT. As protein: CASSQGDSTDTQYF.

The rearrangement links TRBV24-1 to TRBJ1-2; 7 bases match TRBD1. CDR1 is KGHDR, CDR2 SFDVKD, per germline. This CDR3 has 12 residues. J was trimmed by 5 bases and V by 7 bases; bases with no gene match: 3. CDR3 sequence reads: CATSKTGYGYTF. The CDR3 DNA sequence: TGTGCCACCAGCAAGACAGGGTATGGCTACACCTTC.

The V gene is TRBV6-5, the J gene TRBJ2-7; TRBD1 agrees at 10 bases. Germline CDR1 reads MNHEY; CDR2 reads SVGAGI. V shed 6 bases, J shed 2 bases, and the junction held 7 bases outside the gene matches. CDR3 length equals 15 residues. The CDR3 nucleotides read TGTGCCAGCAGGTATACGGGACAGGGGACCTACGAGCAGTACTTC. This codes for CASRYTGQGTYEQYF.

The chain couples TRBV4-1 to TRBJ1-4; weak D call: TRBD1 (6 bases). V was cut by 0 bases and J by 6 bases, with 11 bases left in between. This CDR3 region has 15 residues. Germline V CDR1 and CDR2: MGHRA, YSYEKL. The CDR3 DNA reads TGCGCCAGCAGCCAAGATTGGGGACATCATGAAAAACTGTTTTTT. Encoded protein: CASSQDWGHHEKLFF.

The rearrangement joins TRBV7-2 to TRBJ1-2; D is uncertain. Germline V lookup: CDR1 SGHTA, CDR2 FQGNSA. V lost 2 bases and J lost 4, with 23 bases in between. CDR3 size: 18 residues. CDR3 sequence: CASSLLGIRGQPIYGYTF. For the CDR3, the DNA is TGTGCCAGCAGCTTATTAGGGATTAGAGGGCAGCCCATCTATGGCTACACCTTC.

The gene calls are TRBV19 and TRBJ1-6; D is uncertain. CDR1 LNHDA and CDR2 SQIVND come from the germline V gene (reference sequence). This CDR3 is 14 amino acids long. Between the trimmed V and J ends, which lost 3 bases and 4 bases, there was a span of 7 bases. The CDR3 reads CASSIWSYNSPLHF. The CDR3 DNA reads TGTGCCAGTAGTATCTGGTCGTATAATTCACCCCTCCACTTT.

The J gene is TRBJ2-1, the V gene TRBV5-5, with D possibly TRBD2 on 8 matching bases. Trimming took off 4 bases at V and 3 bases at J, with 14 bases between the two ends. This CDR3 comprises 15 residues. Per the germline V gene, CDR1 is SGHKS and CDR2 is YYEKEE (reference sequence). The CDR3 DNA is TGTGCCAGCAGCGGGGACAGCGGGAGCTACAATGAGCAGTTCTTC. Translating it yields CASSGDSGSYNEQFF.

The J gene is TRBJ2-7, the V gene TRBV30; no firm D call. CDR1 is GTSNPN and CDR2 is SVGIG in the germline V gene (reference sequence). Trimming removed 0 bases from V and 2 bases from J, with 5 bases in between. The CDR3 is 12 residues long. The DNA of the CDR3 is TGTGCCTGGAGTGTGAAAACCTACGAGCAGTACTTC. Its protein is CAWSVKTYEQYF.

The chain links TRBV3-1 (or the pseudogene TRBV3-2) to TRBJ2-1; D gene ambiguous. V was clipped by 1 base and J by 2 bases, with 12 bases between them. CDR1 is LGHDT and CDR2 is YNNKEL in the germline V gene (reference sequence). This CDR3 comprises 16 residues. The CDR3 region has the DNA TGTGCCAGCAGCCAAGTGAGTCTCGTAACCTACAATGAGCAGTTCTTC. This sequence encodes CASSQVSLVTYNEQFF.

The CDR3 protein is CASSPRLAAYEQYF. For the CDR3, the DNA is TGCGCCAGCAGCCCTCGACTAGCGGCCTACGAGCAGTACTTC. The V call is TRBV5-1, the J call TRBJ2-7; TRBD2 matches 9 bases. This CDR3 is built from 14 residues. V was clipped by 4 bases and J by 2 bases; unmatched bases: 4. The germline V gene has CDR1 SGHRS and CDR2 YFSETQ.